This T cell receptor beta chain was sequenced for a study of blood T cell repertoires in COVID-19. Across the study: The origin of the acute and convalescent COVID-19 samples was the United States, Italy and Spain.

Sequencing used immunoSEQ multiplex PCR; TCRdb keeps in-frame clones, though not all of them. The data hold hundreds of thousands of clones, with around 84% observed a single time. Individuals drawn from some 25 US areas were roughly 18 to 89 years old. Germline CDR1 and CDR2: MDHEN and SYDVKM. The CDR3 loop spans 17 amino acids. J lost 4 bases, V lost 6 bases, and 14 bases had no gene match. The sequence was collected from a man aged 35 to 55 who had been exposed to COVID-19. J is TRBJ2-1 and V is TRBV28; 8 bases line up with TRBD1. Material: PBMCs or T cells enriched from blood (not recorded which). The CDR3 sequence: CASSPTGTGQLYNEQFF. CDR3 sequence (DNA): TGTGCCAGCAGCCCCACCGGGACAGGCCAACTTTACAATGAGCAGTTCTTC.